A selection of T cell receptor beta chains follows, all from one sample in a study of vaccination and CD4 T cells after COVID-19. These receptors' antigens are unknown. TCRdb used MiXCR to reprocess the PCR reads, holding one entry per CDR3 protein. The sample has more than 10,000 distinct CDR3 sequences; approximately 37% are singletons. The specimen sequenced was cultured CD4+ T cells from blood. The receptors here all came from a human donor with COVID-19. Both conserved end residues are part of each CDR3. The order of the fields is J gene, D gene, clone size, V gene, CDR3 protein, CDR3 DNA. D genes are given only for firm matches. Clone size is given for some rows only: seen once, a few or many times, or a class if the clone is expanded.

TRBJ1-2 | TRBD1 | NA | TRBV24-1 | CATSGSQTGENYGYTF | TGTGCCACCAGTGGCTCCCAGACAGGGGAGAACTATGGCTACACCTTC
TRBJ1-4 | NA | few | TRBV6-1 | CASSVEQGKIEKLFF | TGTGCCAGCAGTGTGGAGCAGGGGAAAATCGAAAAACTGTTTTTT
TRBJ2-5 | NA | NA | TRBV6-1 | CASRPPGGAETQYF | TGTGCCAGCAGACCACCAGGGGGGGCGGAGACCCAGTACTTC
TRBJ1-5 | TRBD1 | NA | TRBV20-1 | CSAPRDRSNQPQHF | TGCAGTGCTCCCCGGGACAGATCTAATCAGCCCCAGCATTTT
TRBJ2-1 | NA | NA | TRBV7-2 | CASINIRASALNYNEQFF | TGTGCCAGCATCAATATCCGGGCTAGCGCTCTGAACTACAATGAGCAGTTCTTC
TRBJ2-7 | TRBD1 | NA | TRBV14 | CASSQDGAGGDEQYF | TGTGCCAGCAGCCAAGATGGAGCAGGGGGCGACGAGCAGTACTTC
TRBJ1-1 | NA | NA | TRBV5-4 | CASSPPTAGLKTEAFF | TGTGCCAGCAGCCCTCCGACGGCAGGTCTTAAAACTGAAGCTTTCTTT
TRBJ1-5 | NA | NA | TRBV12-3/TRBV12-4 | CASSLARGGQHF | TGTGCCAGCAGTTTAGCGCGTGGGGGCCAGCATTTT
TRBJ1-2 | NA | NA | TRBV7-2 | CASSSTRTYGYTF | TGTGCCAGCAGCTCGACACGGACCTATGGCTACACCTTC
TRBJ2-2 | TRBD1 | NA | TRBV27 | CASSVNRGRDTGELFF | TGTGCCAGCAGTGTTAACAGGGGGCGCGACACCGGGGAGCTGTTTTTT
TRBJ2-5 | TRBD1 | few | TRBV11-3 | CASSRGQGVETQYF | TGTGCCAGCAGCCGGGGACAGGGGGTCGAGACCCAGTACTTC
TRBJ1-2 | TRBD1 | few | TRBV18 | CASSPPETGTHYGYTF | TGTGCCAGCTCACCACCGGAGACAGGGACTCATTATGGCTACACCTTC
TRBJ2-2 | NA | NA | TRBV28 | CASSWGTGELFF | TGTGCCAGCAGTTGGGGAACCGGGGAGCTGTTTTTT
TRBJ2-2 | TRBD2 | few | TRBV7-2 | CASSLGSGRAGELFF | TGTGCCAGCAGCTTAGGATCGGGGAGGGCCGGGGAGCTGTTTTTT
TRBJ1-6 | NA | NA | TRBV7-6 | CASNQDGAEGSPLHF | TGTGCCAGCAACCAGGACGGGGCAGAGGGGTCACCCCTCCACTTT
TRBJ2-1 | NA | NA | TRBV7-2 | CASSLTTPEQFF | TGTGCCAGCAGCTTAACTACTCCTGAGCAGTTCTTC
TRBJ1-5 | TRBD1 | few | TRBV29-1 | CSVATGDQPQHF | TGCAGCGTTGCGACAGGGGATCAGCCCCAGCATTTT
TRBJ1-2 | NA | NA | TRBV7-9 | CASSLVGGDNYGYTF | TGTGCCAGCAGCTTAGTTGGCGGGGATAACTATGGCTACACCTTC
TRBJ1-5 | NA | few | TRBV12-3/TRBV12-4 | CASSALGALNQPQHF | TGTGCCAGCAGTGCTCTGGGGGCCCTAAATCAGCCCCAGCATTTT
TRBJ2-5 | NA | NA | TRBV9 | CASSPGGVLETQYF | TGTGCCAGCAGCCCAGGAGGGGTTCTAGAGACCCAGTACTTC
TRBJ2-5 | TRBD2 | NA | TRBV11-1 | CASSLRLAGGHPKETQYF | TGTGCCAGCAGCTTAAGACTAGCGGGGGGGCACCCAAAAGAGACCCAGTACTTC
TRBJ2-5 | TRBD2 | NA | TRBV28 | CASRVGAGRETQYF | TGTGCCAGCAGAGTGGGAGCGGGGCGGGAGACCCAGTACTTC
TRBJ2-7 | NA | NA | TRBV19 | CASSLPNPGYEQYF | TGTGCCAGTAGTCTTCCCAACCCGGGGTACGAGCAGTACTTC
TRBJ2-2 | NA | NA | TRBV1 | CTSSLPRGGAGELFF | TGCACCAGCAGCCTCCCTCGCGGGGGGGCCGGGGAGCTGTTTTTT
TRBJ1-2 | NA | NA | TRBV10-3 | CAISDGTHVYTF | TGTGCCATCAGTGATGGGACACATGTCTACACCTTC
TRBJ1-5 | TRBD1 | NA | TRBV6-5 | CASSSAGTDNQSQHF | TGTGCCAGCAGTTCGGCCGGGACAGATAATCAGTCCCAGCATTTT
TRBJ1-5 | TRBD1 | few | TRBV15 | CATSRAPGGGQPQHF | TGTGCCACCAGCAGAGCACCAGGGGGCGGTCAGCCCCAGCATTTT
TRBJ1-2 | TRBD1 | NA | TRBV19 | CASRKSTGTGGDGYTF | TGTGCCAGTAGAAAGTCCACCGGGACAGGGGGCGACGGCTACACCTTC
TRBJ2-5 | TRBD2 | few | TRBV20-1 | CSAARTSGGAGETQYF | TGCAGTGCTGCTCGGACTAGCGGGGGGGCGGGAGAGACCCAGTACTTC
TRBJ2-1 | NA | NA | TRBV12-3/TRBV12-4 | CASSLSSEQFF | TGTGCCAGCAGTTTGTCCAGCGAGCAGTTCTTC
TRBJ1-6 | NA | NA | TRBV7-8 | CASSLARQRSSYNSPLHF | TGTGCCAGCAGCTTAGCGCGACAGAGGAGCTCCTATAATTCACCCCTCCACTTT
TRBJ1-4 | NA | NA | TRBV19 | CASSPAGSNEKLFF | TGTGCCAGTAGCCCGGCCGGATCTAATGAAAAACTGTTTTTT
TRBJ1-1 | NA | NA | TRBV20-1 | CSAREPQGWYSEAFF | TGCAGTGCTAGAGAGCCGCAGGGTTGGTATTCTGAAGCTTTCTTT
TRBJ2-7 | TRBD2 | NA | TRBV7-2 | CASNLAGSSYEQYF | TGTGCCAGCAACTTAGCGGGGAGCTCCTACGAGCAGTACTTC